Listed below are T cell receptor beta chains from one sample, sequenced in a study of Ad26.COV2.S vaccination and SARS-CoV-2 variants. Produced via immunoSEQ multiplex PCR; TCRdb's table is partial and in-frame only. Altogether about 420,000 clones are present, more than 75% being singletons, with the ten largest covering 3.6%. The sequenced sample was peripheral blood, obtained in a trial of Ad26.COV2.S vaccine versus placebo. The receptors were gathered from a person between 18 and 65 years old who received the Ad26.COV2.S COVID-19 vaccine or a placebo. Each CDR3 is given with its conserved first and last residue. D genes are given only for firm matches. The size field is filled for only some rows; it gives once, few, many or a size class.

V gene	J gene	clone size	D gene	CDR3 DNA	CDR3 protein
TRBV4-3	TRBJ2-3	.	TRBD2	TGCGCCAGCAGCCACCGCGGGGGGGCCACAGATACGCAGTATTTT	CASSHRGGATDTQYF
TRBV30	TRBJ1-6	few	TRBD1	TGTGCCTGGTCGCAAGGGGGCGGAATTTCACCCCTCCACTTT	CAWSQGGGISPLHF
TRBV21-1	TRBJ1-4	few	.	TGTGCCAGCAGCAAAGAGGGACAGTACGAAAAACTGTTTTTT	CASSKEGQYEKLFF
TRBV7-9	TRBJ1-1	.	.	TGTGCCAGCAGCTTAAAAGCCATGAACACTGAAGCTTTCTTT	CASSLKAMNTEAFF
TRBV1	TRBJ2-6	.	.	TGCACCAGCAGCTCTTGTCCGGGGACTAGCTCTGGGGCCAACGTCCTGACTTTC	CTSSSCPGTSSGANVLTF
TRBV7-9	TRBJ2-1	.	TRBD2	TGTGCCAGCAGCTTACCGGGGGGGCTGAATTGGAACAATGAGCAGTTCTTC	CASSLPGGLNWNNEQFF
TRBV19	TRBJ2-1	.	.	TGTGCCAGTAGTATTACGGGTGGCAATGAGCAGTTCTTC	CASSITGGNEQFF
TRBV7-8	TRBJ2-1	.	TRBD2	TGTGCCAGCAGCGCCACTAGCGGGGTATACAATGAGCAGTTCTTC	CASSATSGVYNEQFF
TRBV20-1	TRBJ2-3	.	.	TGCAGTCCCAAGGCCAATACGCAGTATTTT	CSPKANTQYF
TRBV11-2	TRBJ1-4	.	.	TGTGCCAGCAGCTTCCCTATACGTGGGGCCACTAATGAAAAACTGTTTTTT	CASSFPIRGATNEKLFF
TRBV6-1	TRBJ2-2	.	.	TGTGCCAGCAGTGAATCTGGGGCTGAGCTGTTTTTT	CASSESGAELFF
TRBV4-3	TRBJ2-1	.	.	TGCGCCAGCAGCCAAGATTGGAGGAATGAGCAGTTCTTC	CASSQDWRNEQFF
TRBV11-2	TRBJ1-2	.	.	TGTGCCAGCAGCTTAGAGGGTGGCGGCCACTATGGCTACACCTTC	CASSLEGGGHYGYTF
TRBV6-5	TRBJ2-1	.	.	TGTGCCAGCAACGAATATCATGAGCAGTTCTTC	CASNEYHEQFF
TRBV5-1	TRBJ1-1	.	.	TGCGCCAGCAGCTTGCGGCAGGAGCCGGCCCAAGCTTTCTTT	CASSLRQEPAQAFF
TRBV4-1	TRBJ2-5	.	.	TGCGCCAGCAGCCAAGTGGGGGCAGGCTTGGAGACCCAGTACTTC	CASSQVGAGLETQYF
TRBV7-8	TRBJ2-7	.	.	TGTGCCAGCAGCGATCAAGGGCCCATCGCCCCCTACGAGCAGTACTTC	CASSDQGPIAPYEQYF
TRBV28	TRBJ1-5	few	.	TGTGCCAGCAGTCCCACGGATGGAGGGCGGTATCAGCCCCAGCATTTT	CASSPTDGGRYQPQHF
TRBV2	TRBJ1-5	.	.	.	CASILDRGGISNQPQHF
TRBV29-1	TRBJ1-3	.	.	TGCAGCGTTGCTTCGGACACCATATATTTT	CSVASDTIYF
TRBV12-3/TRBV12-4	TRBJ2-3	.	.	TGTGCCAGCACAGAACAGAACACAGATACGCAGTATTTT	CASTEQNTDTQYF
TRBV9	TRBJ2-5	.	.	TGTGCCAGCAGCGTAGTAGGGGCGGTATTGGAGACCCAGTACTTC	CASSVVGAVLETQYF
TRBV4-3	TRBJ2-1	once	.	TGCGCCAGCAGCCATCCCAGGGTAGGGACCTACAATGAGCAGTTCTTC	CASSHPRVGTYNEQFF
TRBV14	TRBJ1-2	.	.	TGTGCCAGCAGCCAATTAAGTGCGGATGGCTACACCTTC	CASSQLSADGYTF
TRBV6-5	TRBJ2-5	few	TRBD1	TGTGCCAGCGGCCACCCCGGGACAGGTGGAGAGACCCAGTACTTC	CASGHPGTGGETQYF
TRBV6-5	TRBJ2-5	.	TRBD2	TGTGCCAGCAGTTGGAGGGTAGCGGGGGGTCAAGAGACCCAGTACTTC	CASSWRVAGGQETQYF
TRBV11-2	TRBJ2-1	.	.	TGTGCCAGCAGCTTAGACACAGGGCCCAATGAGCAGTTCTTC	CASSLDTGPNEQFF
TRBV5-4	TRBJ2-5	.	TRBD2	TGTGCCAGCAGCCCACCGGGGCTAGCGGGGGTACAAGAGACCCAGTACTTC	CASSPPGLAGVQETQYF
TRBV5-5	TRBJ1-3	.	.	TGTGCCAGCAGCTTGCGAGCCATTCTGTCCCTTTTATCTGGAAACACCATATATTTT	CASSLRAILSLLSGNTIYF
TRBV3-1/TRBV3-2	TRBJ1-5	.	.	TGTGCCAGCAGGGGAGACAGACATCAGCCCCAGCATTTT	CASRGDRHQPQHF
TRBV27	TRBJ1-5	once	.	TGTGCCAGCAGTCCGCCGGGTCAGCCCCAGCATTTT	CASSPPGQPQHF
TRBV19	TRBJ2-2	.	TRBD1	TGTGCCAGTATCGACCGGGACAGGGTGCCCGGGGAGCTGTTTTTT	CASIDRDRVPGELFF
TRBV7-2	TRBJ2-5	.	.	TGTGCCAGCAGCAAGACAGGGACTAGGTTAGAGACCCAGTACTTC	CASSKTGTRLETQYF
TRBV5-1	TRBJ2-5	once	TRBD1	TGCGCCAGCAGCTTGGGGGCTCCAGGGGGCGGTGAGACCCAGTACTTC	CASSLGAPGGGETQYF
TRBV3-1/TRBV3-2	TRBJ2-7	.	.	TGTGCCAAAATGCTCGGGGGTGCCCCCTACGAGCAGTACTTC	CAKMLGGAPYEQYF
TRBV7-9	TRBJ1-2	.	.	TGTGCCAGCAGCGACAGTTACTATGGCTACACCTTC	CASSDSYYGYTF
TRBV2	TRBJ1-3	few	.	TGTGCCAGCAGAGGCGGGGGGGCTAGTGGAAACACCATATATTTT	CASRGGGASGNTIYF
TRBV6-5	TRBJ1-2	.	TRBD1	TGTGCCAGCAGTTACCGTCCCGGGACAGCCTATGGCTACACCTTC	CASSYRPGTAYGYTF
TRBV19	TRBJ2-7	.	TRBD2	TGTGCCACCCTCAGGCTAGCGGGGGTGTACGAGCAGTACTTC	CATLRLAGVYEQYF
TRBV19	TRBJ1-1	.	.	TGTGCCAGTAGTATCTGGGGACTGAACACTGAAGCTTTCTTT	CASSIWGLNTEAFF
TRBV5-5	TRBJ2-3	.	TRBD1	TGTGCCAGCAGCCAGGACTGGACAGGGAGCACAGATACGCAGTATTTT	CASSQDWTGSTDTQYF
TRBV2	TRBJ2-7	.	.	TGTGCCAGCAGTCAAGAGACAGGGAGGGAGCAGTACTTC	CASSQETGREQYF
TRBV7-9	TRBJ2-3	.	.	TGTGCCAGCAGCAAACCGGGATTGGGGGGAGATACGCAGTATTTT	CASSKPGLGGDTQYF
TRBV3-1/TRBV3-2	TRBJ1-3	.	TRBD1	TGTGCCAGCAGCCAAACGGGGGACAGTGGAAACACCATATATTTT	CASSQTGDSGNTIYF
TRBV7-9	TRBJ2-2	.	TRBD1	TGTGCCAGCAGCTTATGGCAGGGGGCGAACGGGGAGCTGTTTTTT	CASSLWQGANGELFF
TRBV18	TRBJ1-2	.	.	TGTGCCAGCTCACCCCCCGGGGGAGCTAACTATGGCTACACCTTC	CASSPPGGANYGYTF
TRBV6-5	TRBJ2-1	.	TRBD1	TGTGCCAGCAGTCGACAGGGGGCGGGTGAGCAGTTCTTC	CASSRQGAGEQFF
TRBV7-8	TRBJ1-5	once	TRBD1	TGTGCCAGCAGCCCTGGACAGGGGGCTGATCAGCCCCAGCATTTT	CASSPGQGADQPQHF
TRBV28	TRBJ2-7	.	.	TGTGCCAGCAGTTTTGGGTCCAGCTCCTACGAGCAGTACTTC	CASSFGSSSYEQYF
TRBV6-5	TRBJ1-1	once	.	TGTGCCAGCAGTCCTCAGGCTACCATGAACACTGAAGCTTTCTTT	CASSPQATMNTEAFF
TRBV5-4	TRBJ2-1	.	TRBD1	TGTGCCAGCAGCTTGGACAGGGGAGTGTACAATGAGCAGTTCTTC	CASSLDRGVYNEQFF
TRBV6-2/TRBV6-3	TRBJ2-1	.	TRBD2	TGTGCCAGCAGTTACGGTAGCGGGGACTACAATGAGCAGTTCTTC	CASSYGSGDYNEQFF
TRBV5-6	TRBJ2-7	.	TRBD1	TGTGCCAGCAGCTTGGACAGGGGGTTCAACGAGCAGTACTTC	CASSLDRGFNEQYF
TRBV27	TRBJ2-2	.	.	TGTGCCAGCAGGAGGGACGAAGGGGTCGGGGAGCTGTTTTTT	CASRRDEGVGELFF